The text below deals with one TCR beta chain. The entry originates in a study of PD-L1 blockade in urothelial cancer. Assay used: immunoSEQ multiplex PCR; TCRdb lists only in-frame clones, some missing. Among approximately 90,000 clones listed, roughly 90% were seen once. The time point denotes: pretreatment peripheral blood. The sample was PBMCs, taken around atezolizumab (anti-PD-L1) treatment. This clonotype was obtained from a man aged 55 to 70 with urothelial cancer.

This chain's CDR3 is CASSLGGSKALVNTEAFF. The CDR3 nucleotides read TGTGCCAGCAGTTTGGGGGGATCGAAAGCACTAGTGAACACTGAAGCTTTCTTT. The chain is built from TRBV28 and TRBJ1-1, with D maybe TRBD1 (5 bases). Germline-derived CDR1 and CDR2 are MDHEN and SYDVKM. Trimming shortened V by 3 bases and J by 0 bases, and 20 bases separated the two germline ends. This CDR3 region has 18 residues.